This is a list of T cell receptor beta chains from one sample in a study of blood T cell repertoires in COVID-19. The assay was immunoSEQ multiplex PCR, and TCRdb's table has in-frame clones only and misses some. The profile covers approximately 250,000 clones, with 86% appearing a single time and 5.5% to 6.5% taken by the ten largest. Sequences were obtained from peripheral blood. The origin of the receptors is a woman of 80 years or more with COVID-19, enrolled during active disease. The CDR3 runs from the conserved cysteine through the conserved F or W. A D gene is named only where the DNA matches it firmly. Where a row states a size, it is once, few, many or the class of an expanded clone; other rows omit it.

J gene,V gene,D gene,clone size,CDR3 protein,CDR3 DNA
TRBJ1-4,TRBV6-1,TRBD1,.,CASSEMKGTGNEKLFF,TGTGCCAGCAGTGAAATGAAAGGGACAGGGAATGAAAAACTGTTTTTT
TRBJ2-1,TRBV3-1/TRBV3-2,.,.,CASSQGSLGLALNEQFF,TGTGCCAGCAGCCAAGGATCCCTAGGATTAGCCCTCAATGAGCAGTTCTTC
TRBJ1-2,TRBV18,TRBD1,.,CASSPPGQGGYGYTF,TGTGCCAGCTCACCCCCGGGACAGGGGGGATATGGCTACACCTTC
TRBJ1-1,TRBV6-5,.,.,CASVGGNTEAFF,TGTGCCAGCGTGGGAGGGAACACTGAAGCTTTCTTT
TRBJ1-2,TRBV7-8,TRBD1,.,CASSPPGQGIYTF,TGTGCCAGCAGCCCCCCGGGACAGGGGATCTACACCTTC
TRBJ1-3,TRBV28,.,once,CASSFLLSGNTIYF,TGTGCCAGCAGTTTTCTTCTCTCTGGAAACACCATATATTTT
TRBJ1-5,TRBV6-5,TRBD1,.,CASSPGQGSNQPQHF,TGTGCCAGCAGTCCTGGACAGGGAAGCAATCAGCCCCAGCATTTT
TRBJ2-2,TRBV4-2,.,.,CASSQDIQNTGELFF,TGTGCCAGCAGCCAAGATATACAGAACACCGGGGAGCTGTTTTTT
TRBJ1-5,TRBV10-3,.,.,CAISEGGDQPQHF,TGTGCCATCAGTGAGGGCGGCGATCAGCCCCAGCATTTT
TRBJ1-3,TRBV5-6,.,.,CASSFQGVGNTIYF,TGTGCCAGCAGCTTTCAAGGAGTTGGAAACACCATATATTTT